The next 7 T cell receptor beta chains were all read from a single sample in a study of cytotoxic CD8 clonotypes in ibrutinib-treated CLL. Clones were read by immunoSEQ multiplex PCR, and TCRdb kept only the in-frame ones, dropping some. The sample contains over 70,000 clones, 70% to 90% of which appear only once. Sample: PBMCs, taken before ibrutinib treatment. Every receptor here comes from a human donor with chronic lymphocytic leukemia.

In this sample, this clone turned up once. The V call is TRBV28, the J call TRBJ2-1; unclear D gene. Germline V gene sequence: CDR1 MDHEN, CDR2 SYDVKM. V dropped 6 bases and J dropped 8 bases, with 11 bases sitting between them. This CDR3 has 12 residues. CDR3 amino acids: CASRRYSDEQFF. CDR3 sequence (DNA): TGTGCCAGCAGGAGGTATTCGGATGAGCAGTTCTTC.

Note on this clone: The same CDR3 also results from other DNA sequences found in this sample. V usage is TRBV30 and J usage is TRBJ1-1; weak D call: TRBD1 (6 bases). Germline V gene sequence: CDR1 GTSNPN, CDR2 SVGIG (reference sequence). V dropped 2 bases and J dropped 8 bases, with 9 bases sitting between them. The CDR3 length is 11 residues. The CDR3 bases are TGTGCCTGGAGTTTGGGGGCGGAAGCTTTCTTT. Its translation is CAWSLGAEAFF.

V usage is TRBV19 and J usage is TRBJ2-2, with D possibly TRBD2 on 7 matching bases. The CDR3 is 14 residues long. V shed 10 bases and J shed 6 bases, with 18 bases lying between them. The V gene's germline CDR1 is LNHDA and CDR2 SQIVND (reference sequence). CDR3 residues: CATRGGPLAGELFF. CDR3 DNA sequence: TGTGCCACAAGGGGGGGACCATTGGCCGGGGAGCTGTTTTTT.

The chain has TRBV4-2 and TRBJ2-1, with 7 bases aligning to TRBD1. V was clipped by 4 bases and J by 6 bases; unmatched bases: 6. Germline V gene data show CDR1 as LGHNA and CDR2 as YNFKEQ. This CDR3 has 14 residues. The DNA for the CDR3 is TGTGCCAGCAGCCCCGGACAGGAGACCAATGAGCAGTTCTTC. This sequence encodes CASSPGQETNEQFF.

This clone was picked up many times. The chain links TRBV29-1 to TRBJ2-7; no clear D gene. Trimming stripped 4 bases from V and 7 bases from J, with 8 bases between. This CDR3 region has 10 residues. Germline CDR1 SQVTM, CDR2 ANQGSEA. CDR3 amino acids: CSVGGPEQYF. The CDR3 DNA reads TGCAGCGTTGGCGGTCCGGAGCAGTACTTC.

Here the CDR3 reads CASSERQGSYSEAFF. The CDR3 DNA sequence: TGTGCCAGCAGTGAGCGGCAGGGCAGTTACTCTGAAGCTTTCTTT. The chain has TRBV2 and TRBJ1-1, with a weak D call TRBD1 (5 bases). CDR3 size: 15 residues. Trimming shortened V by 3 bases and J by 6 bases, and 17 bases separated the two germline ends. Germline V gene data show CDR1 as SNHLY and CDR2 as FYNNEI.

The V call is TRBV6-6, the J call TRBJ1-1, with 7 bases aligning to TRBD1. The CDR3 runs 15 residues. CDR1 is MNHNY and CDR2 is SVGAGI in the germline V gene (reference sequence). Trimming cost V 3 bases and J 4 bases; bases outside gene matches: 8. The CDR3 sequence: CASSYMRGLGTEAFF. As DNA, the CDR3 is TGTGCCAGCAGTTATATGAGGGGGCTGGGCACTGAAGCTTTCTTT.